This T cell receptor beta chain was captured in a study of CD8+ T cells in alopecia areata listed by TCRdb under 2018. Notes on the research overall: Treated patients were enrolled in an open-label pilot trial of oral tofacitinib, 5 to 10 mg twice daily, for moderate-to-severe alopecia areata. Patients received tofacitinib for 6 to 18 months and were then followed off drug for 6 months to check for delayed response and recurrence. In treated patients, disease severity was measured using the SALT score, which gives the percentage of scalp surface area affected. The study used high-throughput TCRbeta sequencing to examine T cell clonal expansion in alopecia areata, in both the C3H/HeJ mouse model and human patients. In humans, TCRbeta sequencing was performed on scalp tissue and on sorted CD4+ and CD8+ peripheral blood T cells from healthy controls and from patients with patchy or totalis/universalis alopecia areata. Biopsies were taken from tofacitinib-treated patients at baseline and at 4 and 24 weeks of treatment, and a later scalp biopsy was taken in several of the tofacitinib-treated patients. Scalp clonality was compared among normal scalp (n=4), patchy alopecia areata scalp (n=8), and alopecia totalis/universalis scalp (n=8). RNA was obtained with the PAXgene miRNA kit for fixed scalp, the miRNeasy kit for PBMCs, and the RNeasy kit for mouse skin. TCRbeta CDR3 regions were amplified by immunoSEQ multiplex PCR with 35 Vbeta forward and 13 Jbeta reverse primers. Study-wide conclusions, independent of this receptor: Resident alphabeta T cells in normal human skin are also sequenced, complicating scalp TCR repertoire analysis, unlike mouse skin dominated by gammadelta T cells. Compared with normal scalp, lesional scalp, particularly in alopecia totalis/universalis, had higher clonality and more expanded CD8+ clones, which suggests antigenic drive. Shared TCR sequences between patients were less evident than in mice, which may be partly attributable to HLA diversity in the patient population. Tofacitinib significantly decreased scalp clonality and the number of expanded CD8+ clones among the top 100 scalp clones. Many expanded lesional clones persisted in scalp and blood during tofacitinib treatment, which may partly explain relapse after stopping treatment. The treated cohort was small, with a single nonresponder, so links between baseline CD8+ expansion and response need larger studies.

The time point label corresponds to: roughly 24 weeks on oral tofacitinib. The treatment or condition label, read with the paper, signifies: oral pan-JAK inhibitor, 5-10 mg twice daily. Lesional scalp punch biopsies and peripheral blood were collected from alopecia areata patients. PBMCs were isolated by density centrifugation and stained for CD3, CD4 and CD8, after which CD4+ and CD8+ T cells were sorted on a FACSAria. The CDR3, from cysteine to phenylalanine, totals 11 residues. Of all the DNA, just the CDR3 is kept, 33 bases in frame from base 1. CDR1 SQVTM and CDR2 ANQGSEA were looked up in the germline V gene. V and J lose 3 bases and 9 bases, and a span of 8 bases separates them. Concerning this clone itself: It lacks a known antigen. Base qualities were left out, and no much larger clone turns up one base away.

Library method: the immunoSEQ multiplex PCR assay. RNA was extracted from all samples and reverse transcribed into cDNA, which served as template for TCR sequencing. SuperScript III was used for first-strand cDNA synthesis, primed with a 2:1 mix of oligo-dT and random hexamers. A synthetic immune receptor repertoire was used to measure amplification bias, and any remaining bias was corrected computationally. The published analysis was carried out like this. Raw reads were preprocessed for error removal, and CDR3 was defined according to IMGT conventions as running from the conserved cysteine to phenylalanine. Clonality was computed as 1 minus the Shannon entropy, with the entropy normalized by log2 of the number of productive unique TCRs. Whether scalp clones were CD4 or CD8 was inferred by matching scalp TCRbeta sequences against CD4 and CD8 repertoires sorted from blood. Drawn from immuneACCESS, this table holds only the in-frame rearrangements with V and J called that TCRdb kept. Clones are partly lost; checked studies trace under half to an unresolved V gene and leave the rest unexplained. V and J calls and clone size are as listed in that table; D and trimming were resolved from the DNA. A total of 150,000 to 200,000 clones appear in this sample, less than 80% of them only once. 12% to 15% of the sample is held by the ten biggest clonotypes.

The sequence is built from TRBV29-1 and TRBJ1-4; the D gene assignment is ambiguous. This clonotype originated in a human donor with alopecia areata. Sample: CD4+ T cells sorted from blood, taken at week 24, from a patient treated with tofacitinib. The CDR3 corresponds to CSVDNGKKLFF. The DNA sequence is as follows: TGCAGCGTTGACAACGGGAAAAAACTGTTTTTT.